The clone carrying this T cell receptor (beta chain) appeared many times. TCRdb reprocessed the 5' RACE reads with MiXCR, giving one entry per CDR3 protein. This repertoire shows roughly 86,000 distinct CDR3 sequences, about 6% found once; its top ten account for 7.8%. The germline V gene encodes CDR1 LGHNA and CDR2 YSLEER. CDR3 size: 15 residues. The junction had 5 bases not matched to a gene; V was cut back by 0 bases and J by 9 bases. The entry originates in a study of early T cells in non-severe SARS-CoV-2 infection. V is TRBV4-3 and J is TRBJ1-6, with 7 bases fitting TRBD1. Input material: whole blood. This receptor was identified in an adult who was a healthcare worker with PCR-confirmed SARS-CoV-2 infection or an uninfected control (not recorded which). The CDR3 loop reads CASSQDFTGVSPLHF. CDR3 DNA: TGCGCCAGCAGCCAAGATTTCACAGGGGTTTCACCCCTCCACTTT.